This T cell receptor (beta chain) was retrieved from a study of T cells after somatic rescue of genetic block. Produced via immunoSEQ multiplex PCR; TCRdb's table is partial and in-frame only. In the table there are 45,000 to 55,000 clones, more than 90% of which are singletons. Sequenced: peripheral blood mononuclear cells (PBMCs). The sequence came from a child under two years old.

The CDR3 here is CASSLGRGGSEQYF. DNA for the CDR3: TGTGCCAGCAGCTTGGGGCGAGGGGGCTCCGAGCAGTACTTC. The chain combines TRBV5-4 with TRBJ2-5, with 7 bases matching TRBD1. Judging by the DNA end, TRBJ2-7 fits better; the J call may be wrong. In germline, CDR1 is SGHNT, CDR2 YYREEE (reference sequence). The CDR3 covers 14 residues.